The rows below give T cell receptor beta chains drawn from one sample of a study of CD8 T cells in ankylosing spondylitis. One entry per CDR3 protein, called by TCRdb with MiXCR from the 5' RACE reads. The data hold about 52,000 distinct CDR3 sequences, with 7.4% observed a single time. The source material was blood, either unsorted or a sorted T cell fraction (not recorded which). The receptor set was obtained from a female donor with ankylosing spondylitis or in good health (not recorded which). CDR3s leave out the opening cysteine and the closing phenylalanine or tryptophan.

j_call,v_call,cdr3_aa
TRBJ1-6,TRBV11-2,ASSLEPPLH
TRBJ1-2,TRBV7-2,ASSFRRSYGYT
TRBJ1-3,TRBV10-3,AITGQAYRNTIY
TRBJ2-1,TRBV10-2,ASSESGTVYNEQF
TRBJ2-1,TRBV29-1,SAFKMGRGENEQF
TRBJ2-3,TRBV7-9,ASNRMALTDTQY
TRBJ2-2,TRBV20-1,SASVVGSGAGELF
TRBJ1-1,TRBV6-6,ASSYERGTEAF
TRBJ2-1,TRBV20-1,SARPGLAAYNEQF
TRBJ1-1,TRBV28,ASSPPGEGNTEAF
TRBJ2-1,TRBV7-2,ASSDPDRVWDNEQF
TRBJ1-1,TRBV5-1,ASSLEEGKATEAF
TRBJ2-2,TRBV6-1,ASSNRGRTGELF
TRBJ1-2,TRBV11-3,ASSLDPGDTYGYT
TRBJ1-6,TRBV5-1,ASSPGPNSPLH
TRBJ1-1,TRBV14,ASSQTGKNTEAF
TRBJ1-3,TRBV20-1,SARGTVSGNTIY
TRBJ2-5,TRBV7-9,ASSLVRTEETQY
TRBJ1-6,TRBV3-1,ASSRDRGTSPLH
TRBJ2-7,TRBV6-1,ASSRGLSSYEQY
TRBJ1-5,TRBV12-3/TRBV12-4,ASSFRGTGLGQPQH
TRBJ1-1,TRBV20-1,SARDGGQGNTEAF
TRBJ1-5,TRBV12-3/TRBV12-4,ASRLSGQGPGQPQH
TRBJ2-3,TRBV11-2,ASSSGLAGGPSPTDTQY
TRBJ2-1,TRBV10-1,ASSEPPGNEQF
TRBJ2-3,TRBV5-1,ASAGMSTDTQY
TRBJ2-3,TRBV15,ATSRDGASGARDTQY
TRBJ2-6,TRBV20-1,SASAGSGANVLT
TRBJ2-5,TRBV6-1,ASSGPAGFGETQY
TRBJ2-5,TRBV7-2,ASSATQGAPETQY
TRBJ1-1,TRBV12-3/TRBV12-4,ASSFGGAPGTEAF
TRBJ2-6,TRBV7-2,ASSPSPTGSGANVLT
TRBJ2-3,TRBV4-3,ASSQGLRPTDTQY
TRBJ2-5,TRBV20-1,SARDRVRPGETQY
TRBJ2-1,TRBV19,ASRGKGRHNEQF